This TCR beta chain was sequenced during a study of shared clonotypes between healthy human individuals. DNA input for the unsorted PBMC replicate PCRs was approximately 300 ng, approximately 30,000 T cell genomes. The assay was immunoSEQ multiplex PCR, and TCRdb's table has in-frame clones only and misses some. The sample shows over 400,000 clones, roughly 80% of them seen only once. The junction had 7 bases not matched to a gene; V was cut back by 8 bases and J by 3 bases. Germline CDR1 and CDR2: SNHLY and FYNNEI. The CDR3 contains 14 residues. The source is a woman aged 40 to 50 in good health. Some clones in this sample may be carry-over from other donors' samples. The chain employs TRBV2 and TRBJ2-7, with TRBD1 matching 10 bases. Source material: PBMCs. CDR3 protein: CASVPDRGLYEQYF. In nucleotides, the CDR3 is TGTGCCAGCGTCCCTGACAGGGGGCTCTACGAGCAGTACTTC.